The rows below give T cell receptor beta chains drawn from one sample of a study of blood T cell repertoires in COVID-19. Here immunoSEQ multiplex PCR was the method, and the copy in TCRdb shows in-frame clones only, minus some. The sample holds tens of thousands of clones, 70% to 85% seen once. The sample consisted of peripheral blood. The receptors stem from a human donor in a cohort sampled during active COVID-19. The CDR3 runs from the conserved cysteine through the conserved F or W. Not every row has a clone size; where given, it reads once, few, many or a size class.

TRBV9,.,CASSPGVGGLTGELFF
TRBV7-2,once,CASSVGSGAPYEQYF
TRBV30,.,CAWSGQGDTGELFF
TRBV2,.,CASSPKDRGGRNQPQHF
TRBV5-1,.,CASSQTGGSYNEQFF
TRBV7-8,.,CASSSDILGGDTQYF
TRBV7-9,.,CASSLPVNTEAFF
TRBV5-8,.,CASSFRDRGSYEQYF
TRBV7-2,.,CATGLAGNTGELFF
TRBV12-3/TRBV12-4,.,CASSLTGMRQYF
TRBV24-1,once,CATSDGQVSYEQYF
TRBV6-5,.,CASNYWDRENEKLFF
TRBV15,few,CATSRDPLRGPLHF
TRBV9,.,CASSVAGDIASGNTIYF
TRBV6-5,.,CASSYSRQISGNTIYF
TRBV14,.,CASSRGGSTDTQYF
TRBV4-1,.,CASSQDVAGTNEKLFF
TRBV9,.,CASSRLAGTITDTQYF
TRBV6-6,.,CASSQRLNQPQHF
TRBV7-9,.,CASSLSGGAGAGELFF
TRBV6-6,.,CASRRGDEQYF
TRBV4-2,.,CASSPQGSGETQYF
TRBV28,.,CASTTGTVNYGYTF
TRBV5-5,.,CASSWTDPYEQYF
TRBV7-2,once,CASSSAGGGTYEQYF
TRBV7-3,.,CASSSGSGEETQYF
TRBV29-1,.,CSVGDRSNTEAFF
TRBV7-9,few,CASSLDGQANYGYTF
TRBV18,.,CASSPLKQGTYNEQFF
TRBV9,.,CASSSGDNSGNTIYF
TRBV30,once,CAWRQGRRGEQYF
TRBV7-9,.,CASSLRRGIYEQYF
TRBV18,.,CASSHSTGQGAWEQYF
TRBV28,.,CASSPGTLSTEAFF
TRBV5-6,.,CASSLDGEGSYNEQFF
TRBV18,.,CASSPPTGQKYF
TRBV4-1,.,CASSPAPSGGQETQYF
TRBV2,.,CASRGSPLYTAGFSYEQYF
TRBV4-1,.,CASSQGARRVAGELFF
TRBV15,once,CATSRGQTALNEKLFF
TRBV28,.,CASSLGRGLGSYNEQFF
TRBV2,.,CASSRLLAGTDTQYF
TRBV15,.,CATEDRAFKRGKLFF
TRBV29-1,.,CSVTSGGTDTQYF
TRBV9,.,CASSVEEGYYGYTF
TRBV21-1,.,CASSKDKGQRNYGYTF
TRBV6-5,once,CASSGDTYNEQFF
TRBV3-1/TRBV3-2,few,CASSLASEGETQYF
TRBV5-1,.,CASSLGQGPNTEAFF